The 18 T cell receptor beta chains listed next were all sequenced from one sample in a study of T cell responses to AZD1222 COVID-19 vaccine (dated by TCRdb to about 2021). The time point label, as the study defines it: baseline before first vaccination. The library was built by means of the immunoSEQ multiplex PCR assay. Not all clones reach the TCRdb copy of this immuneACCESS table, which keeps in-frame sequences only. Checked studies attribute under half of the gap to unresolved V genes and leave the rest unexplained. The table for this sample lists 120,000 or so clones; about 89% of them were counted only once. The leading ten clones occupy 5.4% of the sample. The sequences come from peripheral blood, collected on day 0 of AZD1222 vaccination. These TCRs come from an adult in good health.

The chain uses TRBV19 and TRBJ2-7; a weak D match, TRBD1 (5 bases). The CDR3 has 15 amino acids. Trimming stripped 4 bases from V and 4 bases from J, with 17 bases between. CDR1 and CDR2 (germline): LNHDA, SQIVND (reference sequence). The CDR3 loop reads CASSKGRQTSYEQYF. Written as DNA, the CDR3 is TGTGCCAGTAGTAAGGGGCGGCAAACATCGTACGAGCAGTACTTC.

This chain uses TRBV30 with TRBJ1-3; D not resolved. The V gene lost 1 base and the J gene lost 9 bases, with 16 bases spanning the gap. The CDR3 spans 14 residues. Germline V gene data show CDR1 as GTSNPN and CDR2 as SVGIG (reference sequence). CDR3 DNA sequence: TGTGCCTGGAGTGGGGGTATTGGCGTAGGCACCATATATTTT. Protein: CAWSGGIGVGTIYF. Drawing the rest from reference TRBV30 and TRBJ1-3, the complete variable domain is SQTIHQWPATLVQPVGSPLSLECTVEGTSNPNLYWYRQAAGRGLQLLFYSVGIGQISSEVPQNLSASRPQDRQFILSSKKLLLSDSGFYLCAWSGGIGVGTIYFGEGSWLTVV.

This CDR3 reads CATRGGRETQYF. Written as DNA, the CDR3 is TGTGCCACCAGGGGGGGGAGGGAGACCCAGTACTTC. J is TRBJ2-5 and V is TRBV28; D might be TRBD1 or TRBD2, each matching 7 bases. The V end lost 10 bases, the J end lost 5 bases, and 14 bases lay between the germline ends. The CDR3 runs 12 residues. CDR1 is MDHEN, CDR2 SYDVKM, per germline.

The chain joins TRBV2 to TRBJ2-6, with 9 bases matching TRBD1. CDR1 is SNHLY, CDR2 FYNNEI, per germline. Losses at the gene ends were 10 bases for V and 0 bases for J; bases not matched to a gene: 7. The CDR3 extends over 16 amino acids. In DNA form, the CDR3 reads TGTGCCATTCCCCGGGACAGGGTCTCTGGGGCCAACGTCCTGACTTTC. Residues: CAIPRDRVSGANVLTF. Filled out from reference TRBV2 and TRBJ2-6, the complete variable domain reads EPEVTQTPSHQVTQMGQEVILRCVPISNHLYFYWYRQILGQKVEFLVSFYNNEISEKSEIFDDQFSVERPDGSNFTLKIRSTKLEDSAMYFCAIPRDRVSGANVLTFGAGSRLTVL.

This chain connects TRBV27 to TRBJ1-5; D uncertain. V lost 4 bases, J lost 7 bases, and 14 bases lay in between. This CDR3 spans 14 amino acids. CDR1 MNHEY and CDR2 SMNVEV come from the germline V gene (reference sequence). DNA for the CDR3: TGTGCCAGCAGTTCCGGGAGCCTTCAGCAGCCCCAGCATTTT. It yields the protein CASSSGSLQQPQHF.

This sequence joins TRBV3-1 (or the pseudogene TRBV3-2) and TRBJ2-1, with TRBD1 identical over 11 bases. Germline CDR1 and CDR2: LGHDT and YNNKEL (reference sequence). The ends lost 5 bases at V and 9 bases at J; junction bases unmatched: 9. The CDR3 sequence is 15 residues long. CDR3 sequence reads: CASSSDRGQISEQFF. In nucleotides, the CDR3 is TGTGCCAGCAGCTCGGACAGGGGGCAAATTAGTGAGCAGTTCTTC.

CDR3 sequence reads: CAWRSWGIQETQYF. The CDR3 region has the DNA TGTGCCTGGAGGTCATGGGGAATTCAAGAGACCCAGTACTTC. This chain joins TRBV30 and TRBJ2-5; D is unresolved. Germline V gene lookup returns CDR1 GTSNPN and CDR2 SVGIG (reference sequence). Trimming removed 3 bases at V and 2 bases at J, with 13 bases between. This CDR3 has 14 residues. The full variable domain, with the rest looked up from reference TRBV30 and TRBJ2-5, is SQTIHQWPATLVQPVGSPLSLECTVEGTSNPNLYWYRQAAGRGLQLLFYSVGIGQISSEVPQNLSASRPQDRQFILSSKKLLLSDSGFYLCAWRSWGIQETQYFGPGTRLLVL.

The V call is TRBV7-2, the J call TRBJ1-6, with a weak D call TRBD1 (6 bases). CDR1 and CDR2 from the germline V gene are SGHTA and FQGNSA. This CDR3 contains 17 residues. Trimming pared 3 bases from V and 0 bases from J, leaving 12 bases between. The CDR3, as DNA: TGTGCCAGCAGCTTCAGAGGGGGGAGCTCCTATAATTCACCCCTCCACTTT. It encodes CASSFRGGSSYNSPLHF.

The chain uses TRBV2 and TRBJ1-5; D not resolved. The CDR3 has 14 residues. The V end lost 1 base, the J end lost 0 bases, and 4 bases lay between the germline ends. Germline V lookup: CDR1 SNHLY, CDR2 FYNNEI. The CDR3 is CASSEVDSNQPQHF. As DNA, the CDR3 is TGTGCCAGCAGTGAAGTGGATAGCAATCAGCCCCAGCATTTT.

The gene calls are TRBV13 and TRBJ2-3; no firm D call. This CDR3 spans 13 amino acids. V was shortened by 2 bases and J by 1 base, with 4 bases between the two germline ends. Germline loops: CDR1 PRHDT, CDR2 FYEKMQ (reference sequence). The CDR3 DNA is TGTGCCAGCAGCTTACAGGGCACAGATACGCAGTATTTT. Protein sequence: CASSLQGTDTQYF.

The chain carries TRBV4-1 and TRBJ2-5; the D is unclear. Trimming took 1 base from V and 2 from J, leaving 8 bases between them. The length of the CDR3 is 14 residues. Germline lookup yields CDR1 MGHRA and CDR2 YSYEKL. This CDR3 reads CASSQGTKQETQYF. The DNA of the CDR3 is TGCGCCAGCAGCCAAGGGACGAAGCAAGAGACCCAGTACTTC.

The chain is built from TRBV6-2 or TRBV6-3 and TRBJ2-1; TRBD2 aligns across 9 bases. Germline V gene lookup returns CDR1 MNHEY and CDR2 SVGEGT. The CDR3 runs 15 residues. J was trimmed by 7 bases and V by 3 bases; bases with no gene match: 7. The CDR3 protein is CASSYLGLAGNEQFF. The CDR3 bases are TGTGCCAGCAGTTATTTAGGGCTAGCGGGAAATGAGCAGTTCTTC.

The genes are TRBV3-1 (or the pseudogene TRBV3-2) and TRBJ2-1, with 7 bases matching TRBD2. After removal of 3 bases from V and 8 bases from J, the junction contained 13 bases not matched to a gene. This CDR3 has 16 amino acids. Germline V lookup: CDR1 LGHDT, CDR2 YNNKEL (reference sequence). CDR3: CASSHGVLAALDEQFF. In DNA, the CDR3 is TGTGCCAGCAGCCACGGTGTCCTAGCGGCATTGGATGAGCAGTTCTTC.

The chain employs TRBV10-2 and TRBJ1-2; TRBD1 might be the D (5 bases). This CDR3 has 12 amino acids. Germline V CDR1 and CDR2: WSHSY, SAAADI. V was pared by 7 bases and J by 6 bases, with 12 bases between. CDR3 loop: CASNTGAHGYTF. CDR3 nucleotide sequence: TGCGCCAGCAATACAGGCGCCCATGGCTACACCTTC.

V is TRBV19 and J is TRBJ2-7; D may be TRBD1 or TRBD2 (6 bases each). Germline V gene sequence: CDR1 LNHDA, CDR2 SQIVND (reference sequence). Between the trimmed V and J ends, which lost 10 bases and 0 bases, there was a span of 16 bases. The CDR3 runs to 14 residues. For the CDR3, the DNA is TGTGCCACCCAAAAGGGGGGTAGCTCCTACGAGCAGTACTTC. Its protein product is CATQKGGSSYEQYF.

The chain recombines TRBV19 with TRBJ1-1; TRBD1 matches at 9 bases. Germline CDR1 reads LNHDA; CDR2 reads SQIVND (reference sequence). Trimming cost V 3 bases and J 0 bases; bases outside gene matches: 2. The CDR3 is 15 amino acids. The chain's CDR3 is CASSMGDRVNTEAFF. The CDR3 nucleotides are TGTGCCAGTAGTATGGGGGACAGGGTGAACACTGAAGCTTTCTTT.

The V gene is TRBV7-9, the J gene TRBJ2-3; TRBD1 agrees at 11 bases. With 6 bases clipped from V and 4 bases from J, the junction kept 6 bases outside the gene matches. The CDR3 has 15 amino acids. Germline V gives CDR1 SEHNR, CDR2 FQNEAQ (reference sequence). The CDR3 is CASSRTGGSADTQYF. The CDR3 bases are TGTGCCAGCAGTCGGACAGGGGGCAGTGCAGATACGCAGTATTTT.

This CDR3 reads CATSRDSTGGPNEQFF. CDR3 DNA sequence: TGTGCCACCAGCAGAGATTCCACGGGAGGGCCTAATGAGCAGTTCTTC. The J gene is TRBJ2-1, the V gene TRBV15; 8 bases line up with TRBD2. From germline, CDR1 is LNHNV and CDR2 YYDKDF (reference sequence). V lost 0 bases and J lost 7; bases outside the gene matches: 8. There are 16 residues in the CDR3.